The 25 T cell receptor beta chains given below trace back to one sample, sequenced in a study of memory CD4+ T cells and cytomegalovirus serostatus. Only in-frame clones appear in the TCRdb table, and some are missing; sequencing was by immunoSEQ multiplex PCR. The top ten clones hold 0.7% to 0.85% of a sample with 50,000 to 70,000 clones, around 79% of them seen once. The sort gate was single viable CD3+CD4+CD8-CD45RO+ cells for memory CD4+ T cells. What was sequenced was memory CD4+ T cells from blood. The receptors stem from an adult in good health and CMV-seronegative.

The genes are TRBV5-1 and TRBJ2-5, with D perhaps being TRBD1 or TRBD2 (5 bases each). The V gene lost 5 bases and the J gene lost 3 bases, with 11 bases spanning the gap. Germline CDR1 SGHRS, CDR2 YFSETQ. The CDR3 length is 13 residues. The CDR3 DNA reads TGCGCCAGCAGACCCGGGACGGAAGAGACCCAGTACTTC. Its protein product is CASRPGTEETQYF.

This chain joins TRBV4-1 and TRBJ2-1; TRBD2 matches 10 bases. This CDR3 contains 18 residues. Germline V gives CDR1 MGHRA, CDR2 YSYEKL. Unmatched junction bases numbered 12, after V lost 0 bases and J lost 7 bases. The CDR3 loop reads CASSQDPVTSGVPNEQFF. The CDR3 region has the DNA TGCGCCAGCAGCCAAGATCCCGTTACTAGCGGGGTTCCAAATGAGCAGTTCTTC.

The chain recombines TRBV18 with TRBJ1-2; D not resolved. Germline loops: CDR1 KGHSH, CDR2 LQKENI. The V end lost 4 bases, the J end lost 3 bases, and 9 bases lay between the germline ends. This CDR3 spans 13 amino acids. DNA for the CDR3: TGTGCCAGCTCACTCGGATCTGACTATGGCTACACCTTC. The encoded protein is CASSLGSDYGYTF.

The chain is built from TRBV25-1 and TRBJ2-6; tentatively, D is TRBD1 (6 bases). The CDR3 length is 15 residues. CDR1 is MGHDK, CDR2 SYGVNS, per germline. V lost 11 bases, J lost 2 bases, and 16 bases lay in between. For the CDR3, the DNA is TGTGCCTCCAGTGATTCAGGGGCTGGGGCCAACGTCCTGACTTTC. This sequence encodes CASSDSGAGANVLTF.

The CDR3 is CASSITSGGETQYF. CDR3 nucleotides: TGTGCCAGCAGTATCACTAGCGGGGGGGAGACCCAGTACTTC. The V call is TRBV28, the J call TRBJ2-5, with 12 bases that match TRBD2. Germline CDR1 MDHEN, CDR2 SYDVKM. This CDR3 has 14 amino acids. Trimming at V came to 5 bases and at J to 5 bases, leaving 3 bases not matched to a gene. Drawing the rest from reference TRBV28 and TRBJ2-5, the complete variable domain is DVKVTQSSRYLVKRTGEKVFLECVQDMDHENMFWYRQDPGLGLRLIYFSYDVKMKEKGDIPEGYSVSREKKERFSLILESASTNQTSMYLCASSITSGGETQYFGPGTRLLVL.

V is TRBV28 and J is TRBJ1-2, with D uncertain. The CDR3 is 12 residues long. CDR1 is MDHEN and CDR2 is SYDVKM in the germline V gene. Trimming removed 4 bases at V and 8 bases at J, with 11 bases between. The DNA for the CDR3 is TGTGCCAGCAGTTCAACCATGGTCGGCTACACCTTC. This encodes CASSSTMVGYTF.

The chain is built from TRBV29-1 and TRBJ1-1; D is possibly TRBD1 (5 bases). The V end was cut by 3 bases, the J end by 4 bases, with 12 bases between. The V gene's germline CDR1 is SQVTM and CDR2 ANQGSEA. The CDR3 runs to 13 residues. This CDR3 is CSVESGHLTEAFF. CDR3 nucleotide sequence: TGCAGCGTTGAGTCCGGACATCTCACTGAAGCTTTCTTT.

The chain is built from TRBV2 and TRBJ1-2; no clear D gene. The CDR3 spans 12 residues. Trimming removed 7 bases from V and 5 bases from J, with 11 bases in between. Germline V gene lookup returns CDR1 SNHLY and CDR2 FYNNEI. CDR3 protein: CASNPDGYGYTF. CDR3 bases: TGTGCCAGCAATCCGGACGGGTATGGCTACACCTTC.

This clone came up a few times. V and J are TRBV30 and TRBJ1-1; the D is unclear. The CDR3 spans 14 residues. The V and J ends lost 5 bases and 5 bases respectively, with 18 bases between them. The germline CDR1 and CDR2 sequences are GTSNPN and SVGIG (reference sequence). CDR3 in DNA: TGTGCCTGGGGTTCAAAGGGAAGAATAACTGAAGCTTTCTTT. Translating it yields CAWGSKGRITEAFF.

The CDR3, as DNA: TGTGCCAGCGGGGGGGGATTGCGGGAGAAAAATGAGCAGTTCTTC. This codes for CASGGGLREKNEQFF. The rearrangement joins TRBV28 to TRBJ2-1, with 7 bases that match TRBD2. Looked up from germline, CDR1 is MDHEN and CDR2 is SYDVKM. The J segment lost 7 bases and the V segment lost 8 bases, leaving 14 bases of the junction unmatched. The length of the CDR3 is 15 residues.

The CDR3, as DNA: TGCGCCAGGGCTAGAGACTCCCGGGGGAGAGCTTTCTTT. Translated, it gives CARARDSRGRAFF. This chain joins TRBV5-1 and TRBJ1-1, with D maybe TRBD1 (5 bases). CDR3 size: 13 residues. Trimming took 8 bases from V and 10 from J, leaving 21 bases between them. Germline loops: CDR1 SGHRS, CDR2 YFSETQ. The variable domain in full, with the rest retrieved from reference TRBV5-1 and TRBJ1-1, is KAGVTQTPRYLIKTRGQQVTLSCSPISGHRSVSWYQQTPGQGLQFLFEYFSETQRNKGNFPGRFSGRQFSNSRSEMNVSTLELGDSALYLCARARDSRGRAFFGQGTRLTVV.

The chain joins TRBV6-5 to TRBJ2-7; 8 bases align to TRBD1. The CDR3 loop spans 14 amino acids. Trimming removed 8 bases from V and 3 bases from J; junction bases left unmatched: 9. CDR1 is MNHEY, CDR2 SVGAGI, per germline. CDR3 in amino acids: CASARQGASYEQYF. The DNA of the CDR3 is TGTGCCAGCGCTAGGCAGGGGGCCAGCTACGAGCAGTACTTC.

The J gene is TRBJ2-3, the V gene TRBV7-9; tentatively, D is TRBD1 (5 bases). CDR3 size: 16 residues. In germline, CDR1 is SEHNR, CDR2 FQNEAQ (reference sequence). The V end lost 5 bases, the J end lost 1 base, and 16 bases lay between the germline ends. In nucleotides, the CDR3 is TGTGCCAGCAGCATCCTCAAGGGGCCTCGCACAGATACGCAGTATTTT. Translation gives CASSILKGPRTDTQYF.

V is TRBV4-2 and J is TRBJ1-4; 7 nucleotides align to TRBD1. Germline V gene data show CDR1 as LGHNA and CDR2 as YNFKEQ. The CDR3 runs 16 residues. V gave up 3 bases and J gave up 3 bases; unmatched junction bases: 7. The DNA of the CDR3 is TGTGCCAGCAGCCAGGCCGACAGGGCGGCTAATGAAAAACTGTTTTTT. Amino acid sequence: CASSQADRAANEKLFF.

This clone has only one observation. The rearrangement links TRBV5-4 to TRBJ2-7, with 7 bases matching TRBD1. The length of the CDR3 is 14 residues. The germline gives CDR1 SGHNT, CDR2 YYREEE (reference sequence). V was clipped by 0 bases and J by 0 bases; unmatched bases: 0. Written as DNA, the CDR3 is TGTGCCAGCAGCTTGGACAGGGGCTCCTACGAGCAGTACTTC. Residues: CASSLDRGSYEQYF.

The rearrangement joins TRBV7-9 to TRBJ2-6; TRBD2 agrees at 7 bases. Per the germline V gene, CDR1 is SEHNR and CDR2 is FQNEAQ (reference sequence). The CDR3 covers 14 residues. Losses at the gene ends were 7 bases for V and 3 bases for J; bases not matched to a gene: 3. The CDR3: CASTPGGGANVLTF. CDR3 DNA sequence: TGTGCCAGCACCCCGGGGGGTGGGGCCAACGTCCTGACTTTC.

V is TRBV6-5 and J is TRBJ2-3, with a tentative D call TRBD2 (6 bases). CDR1 and CDR2 (germline): MNHEY, SVGAGI. The CDR3 length is 14 residues. The V gene lost 6 bases and the J gene lost 2 bases, with 12 bases spanning the gap. The CDR3 region is CASRRGSYTDTQYF. The CDR3 bases are TGTGCCAGCAGACGGGGGAGCTACACAGATACGCAGTATTTT.

The gene calls are TRBV30 and TRBJ1-2; D is perhaps TRBD1 (5 bases). Germline CDR1 and CDR2: GTSNPN and SVGIG (reference sequence). CDR3 length equals 13 residues. Trimming removed 0 bases from V and 4 bases from J, with 9 bases in between. The CDR3, as DNA: TGTGCCTGGAGTGTAGGGGCGAGCTATGGCTACACCTTC. The encoded protein is CAWSVGASYGYTF.

In this sample, this clone turned up a few times. The V gene is TRBV5-1, the J gene TRBJ2-5, with D possibly called TRBD1 or TRBD2 (5 bases each). Germline assignment: CDR1 SGHRS and CDR2 YFSETQ. V lost 4 bases, J lost 6 bases, and 16 bases lay in between. This CDR3 is 14 amino acids long. The CDR3 bases are TGCGCCAGCAGCGAACGTGGGGGTGGGAAGACCCAGTACTTC. Its translation is CASSERGGGKTQYF.

This clone was seen more than once but under ten times. The J gene is TRBJ1-1, the V gene TRBV2; the D gene is possibly TRBD1 (6 bases). The CDR3 contains 15 residues. Germline CDR1 and CDR2: SNHLY and FYNNEI. With 3 bases removed from V and 3 bases from J, the gap between germline ends came to 14 bases. Here the CDR3 reads CASSDIGGGDTEAFF. CDR3 nucleotides: TGTGCCAGCAGTGATATAGGAGGGGGGGACACTGAAGCTTTCTTT.

The rearrangement joins TRBV7-6 to TRBJ2-7, with D possibly TRBD2 on 6 matching bases. Germline-derived CDR1 and CDR2 are SGHVS and FNYEAQ. The CDR3 has 15 residues. Deletions cut 4 bases from V and 0 bases from J, with 13 bases between. Here the CDR3 DNA reads TGTGCCAGCAGCTCACTCGGAGGGAGCTCCTACGAGCAGTACTTC. Encoded protein: CASSSLGGSSYEQYF.

Turning to this clone: Relative to the germline gene, one junction end is altered; a read error may explain this. The chain links TRBV5-6 to TRBJ2-7; possible D gene TRBD1, 5 bases. The CDR3 consists of 16 residues. Per the germline V gene, CDR1 is SGHDT and CDR2 is YYEEEE. The CDR3 region is CASSPGDSTSAYEQCF. Written as DNA, the CDR3 is TGTGCCAGCAGCCCTGGTGACAGCACCTCGGCCTACGAGCAGTGCTTC.

A single count supports this clone. The J gene is TRBJ1-2, the V gene TRBV7-2; 7 nucleotides align to TRBD1. The CDR3 runs 13 residues. The junction had 10 bases not matched to a gene; V was cut back by 4 bases and J by 11 bases. The V gene's germline CDR1 is SGHTA and CDR2 FQGNSA. The CDR3 here is CASSSGTALRYTF. CDR3 nucleotides: TGTGCCAGCAGCTCTGGGACAGCCTTAAGGTACACCTTC. The whole variable domain, remainder taken from reference TRBV7-2 and TRBJ1-2, is GAGVSQSPSNKVTEKGKDVELRCDPISGHTALYWYRQSLGQGLEFLIYFQGNSAPDKSGLPSDRFSAERTGGSVSTLTIQRTQQEDSAVYLCASSSGTALRYTFGSGTRLTVV.

The J gene is TRBJ1-5, the V gene TRBV19; D possibly corresponds to TRBD1 (6 bases). Trimming took off 8 bases at V and 9 bases at J, with 14 bases between the two ends. The CDR3 is 12 residues long. Germline CDR1 LNHDA, CDR2 SQIVND (reference sequence). The CDR3 loop reads CASGRQDGPQHF. The DNA of the CDR3 is TGTGCCAGTGGGCGACAGGATGGGCCCCAGCATTTT. Together with reference TRBV19 and TRBJ1-5, the CDR3 gives the full variable domain: DGGITQSPKYLFRKEGQNVTLSCEQNLNHDAMYWYRQDPGQGLRLIYYSQIVNDFQKGDIAEGYSVSREKKESFPLTVTSAQKNPTAFYLCASGRQDGPQHFGDGTRLSIL.

The rearrangement uses TRBV2 and TRBJ2-1, with D tentatively TRBD1 or TRBD2 (5 bases each). The CDR3 consists of 13 residues. V shed 8 bases and J shed 8 bases, with 16 bases lying between them. Germline V gives CDR1 SNHLY, CDR2 FYNNEI. Here the CDR3 reads CASPRLGGYEQFF. For the CDR3, the DNA is TGTGCCAGCCCACGGCTTGGGGGATATGAGCAGTTCTTC.